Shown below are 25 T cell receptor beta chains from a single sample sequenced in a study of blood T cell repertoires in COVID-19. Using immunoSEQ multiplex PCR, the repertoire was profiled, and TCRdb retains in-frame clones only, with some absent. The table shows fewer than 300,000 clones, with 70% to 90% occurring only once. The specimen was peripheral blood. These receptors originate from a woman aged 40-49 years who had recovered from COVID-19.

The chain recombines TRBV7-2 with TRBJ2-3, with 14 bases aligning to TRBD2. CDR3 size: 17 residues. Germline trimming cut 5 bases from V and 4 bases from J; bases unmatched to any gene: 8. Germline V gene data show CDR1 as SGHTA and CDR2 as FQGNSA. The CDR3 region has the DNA TGTGCCAGCAGCCCCCCCGGACTAGCGGGAGGAGCAGATACGCAGTATTTT. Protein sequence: CASSPPGLAGGADTQYF.

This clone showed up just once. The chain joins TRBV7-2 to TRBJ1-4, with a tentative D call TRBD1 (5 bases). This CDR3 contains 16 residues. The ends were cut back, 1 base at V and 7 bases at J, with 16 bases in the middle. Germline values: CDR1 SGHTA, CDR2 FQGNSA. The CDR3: CASSLGEAGLAEKLFF. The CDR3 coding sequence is TGTGCCAGCAGCTTAGGTGAGGCGGGGCTGGCTGAAAAACTGTTTTTT.

CDR3 nucleotide sequence: TGTGCCACCAGCAGAACGAATATGGACAGAAATTCACCCCTCCACTTT. It translates to CATSRTNMDRNSPLHF. The V and J genes are TRBV15 and TRBJ1-6; TRBD1 might be the D (6 bases). CDR3 length equals 16 residues. CDR1 is LNHNV, CDR2 YYDKDF, per germline (reference sequence). V was trimmed by 2 bases and J by 7 bases, leaving 15 bases between them.

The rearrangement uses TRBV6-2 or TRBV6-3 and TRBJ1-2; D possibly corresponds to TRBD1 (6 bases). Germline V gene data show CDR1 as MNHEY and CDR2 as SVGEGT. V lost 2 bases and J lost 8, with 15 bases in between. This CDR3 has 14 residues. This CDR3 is CASSYPLAGDGYTF. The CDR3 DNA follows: TGTGCCAGCAGTTACCCCCTGGCAGGGGACGGCTACACCTTC.

In nucleotides, the CDR3 is TGTGCCAGCAGCTTAGGGCAGGTGGGGGACAACACCTTC. Translation: CASSLGQVGDNTF. The chain employs TRBV11-2 and TRBJ1-2, with D perhaps matching TRBD1 (6 bases). Germline values: CDR1 SGHAT, CDR2 FQNNGV. V dropped 1 base and J dropped 12 bases, with 15 bases sitting between them. The CDR3 runs 13 residues.

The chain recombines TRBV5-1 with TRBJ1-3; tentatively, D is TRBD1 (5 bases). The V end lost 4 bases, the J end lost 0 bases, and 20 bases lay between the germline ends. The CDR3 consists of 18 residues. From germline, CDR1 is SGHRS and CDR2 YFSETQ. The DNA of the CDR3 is TGCGCCAGCAGCCCGGACACCGGGGGGGTGGGCTCTGGAAACACCATATATTTT. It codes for CASSPDTGGVGSGNTIYF.

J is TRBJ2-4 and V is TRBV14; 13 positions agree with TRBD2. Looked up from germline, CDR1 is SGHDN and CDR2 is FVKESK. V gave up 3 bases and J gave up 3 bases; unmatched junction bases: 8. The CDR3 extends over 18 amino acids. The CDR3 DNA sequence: TGTGCCAGCAGCCAGGGCGGACTAGCGGGAGTGGGCAAAAACATTCAGTACTTC. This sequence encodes CASSQGGLAGVGKNIQYF.

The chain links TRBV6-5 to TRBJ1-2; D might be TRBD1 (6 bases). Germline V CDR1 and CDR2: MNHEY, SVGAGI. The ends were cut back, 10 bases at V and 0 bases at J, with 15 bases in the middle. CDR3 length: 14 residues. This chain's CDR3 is CATGGGPPNYGYTF. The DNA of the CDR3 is TGTGCCACTGGGGGGGGGCCGCCTAACTATGGCTACACCTTC.

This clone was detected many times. CDR3 DNA sequence: TGTGCCACCTACGACACGTATGGCTACACCTTC. It encodes CATYDTYGYTF. J is TRBJ1-2 and V is TRBV10-3, with unresolved D. This CDR3 has 11 residues. CDR1 is ENHRY, CDR2 SYGVKD, per germline. V was clipped by 10 bases and J by 5 bases, with 11 bases between them.

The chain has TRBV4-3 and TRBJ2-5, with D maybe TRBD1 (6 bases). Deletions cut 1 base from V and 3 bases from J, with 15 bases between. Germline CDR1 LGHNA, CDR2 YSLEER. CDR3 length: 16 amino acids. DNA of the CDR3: TGCGCCAGCAGCCAAGCCCTTGTCAGGGGTGAAGAGACCCAGTACTTC. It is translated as CASSQALVRGEETQYF.

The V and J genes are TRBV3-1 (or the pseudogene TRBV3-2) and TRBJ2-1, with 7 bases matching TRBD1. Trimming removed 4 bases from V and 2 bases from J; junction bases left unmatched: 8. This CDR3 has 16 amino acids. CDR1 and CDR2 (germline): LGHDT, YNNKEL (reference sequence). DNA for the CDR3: TGTGCCAGCAGCCCCGTTCTGGGACAGACCTACAATGAGCAGTTCTTC. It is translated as CASSPVLGQTYNEQFF.

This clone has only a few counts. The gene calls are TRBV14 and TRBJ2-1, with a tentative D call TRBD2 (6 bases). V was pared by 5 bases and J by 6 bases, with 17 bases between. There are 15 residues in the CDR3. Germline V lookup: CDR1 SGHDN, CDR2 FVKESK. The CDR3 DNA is TGTGCCAGCAGCGATCCCGGGACTCCCCCCAATGAGCAGTTCTTC. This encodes CASSDPGTPPNEQFF.

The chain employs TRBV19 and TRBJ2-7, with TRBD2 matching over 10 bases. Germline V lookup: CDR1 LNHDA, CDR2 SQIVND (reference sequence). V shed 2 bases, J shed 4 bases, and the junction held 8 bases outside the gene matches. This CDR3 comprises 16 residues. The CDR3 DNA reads TGTGCCAGTAGTATAAAAGCGGGAGGGTTCGTTTACGAGCAGTACGTC. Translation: CASSIKAGGFVYEQYV.

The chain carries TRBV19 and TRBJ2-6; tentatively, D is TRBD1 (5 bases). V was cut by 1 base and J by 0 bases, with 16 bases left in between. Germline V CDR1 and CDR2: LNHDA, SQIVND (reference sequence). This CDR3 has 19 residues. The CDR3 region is CASSIASGAGSSGANVLTF. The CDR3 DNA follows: TGTGCCAGTAGTATAGCGAGTGGTGCAGGGTCCTCTGGGGCCAACGTCCTGACTTTC.

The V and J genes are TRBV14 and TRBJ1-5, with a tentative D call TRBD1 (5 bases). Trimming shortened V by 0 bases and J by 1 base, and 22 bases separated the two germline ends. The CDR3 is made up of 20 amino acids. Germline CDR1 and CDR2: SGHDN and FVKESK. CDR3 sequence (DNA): TGTGCCAGCAGCCAAGAGCGGCAGCCCCCCAGGGCGGGAAGCAATCAGCCCCAGCATTTT. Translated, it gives CASSQERQPPRAGSNQPQHF.

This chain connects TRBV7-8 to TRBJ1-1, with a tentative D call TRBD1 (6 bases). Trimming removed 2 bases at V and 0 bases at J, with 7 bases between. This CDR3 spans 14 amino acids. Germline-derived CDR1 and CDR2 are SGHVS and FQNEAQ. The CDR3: CASSLWTVNTEAFF. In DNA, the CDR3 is TGTGCCAGCAGCTTATGGACAGTGAACACTGAAGCTTTCTTT.

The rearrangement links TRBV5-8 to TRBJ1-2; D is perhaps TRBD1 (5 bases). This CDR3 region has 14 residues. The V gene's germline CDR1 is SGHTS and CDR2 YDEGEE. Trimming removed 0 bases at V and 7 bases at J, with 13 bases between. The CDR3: CASSLAVGGSGYTF. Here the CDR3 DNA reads TGTGCCAGCAGCTTGGCCGTTGGGGGGTCTGGCTACACCTTC.

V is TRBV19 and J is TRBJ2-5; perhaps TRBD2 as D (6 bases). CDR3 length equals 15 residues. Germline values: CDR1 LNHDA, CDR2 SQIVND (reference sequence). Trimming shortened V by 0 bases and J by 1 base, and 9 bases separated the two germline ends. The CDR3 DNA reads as TGTGCCAGTAGTATAGACGGGAGCCCCCAAGAGACCCAGTACTTC. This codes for CASSIDGSPQETQYF. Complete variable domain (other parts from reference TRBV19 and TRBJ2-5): DGGITQSPKYLFRKEGQNVTLSCEQNLNHDAMYWYRQDPGQGLRLIYYSQIVNDFQKGDIAEGYSVSREKKESFPLTVTSAQKNPTAFYLCASSIDGSPQETQYFGPGTRLLVL.

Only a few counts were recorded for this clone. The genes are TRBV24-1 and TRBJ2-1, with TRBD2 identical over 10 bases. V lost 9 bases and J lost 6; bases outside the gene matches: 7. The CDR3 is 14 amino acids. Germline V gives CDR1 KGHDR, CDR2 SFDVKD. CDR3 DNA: TGTGCCACCGGGCCTAGCGGGAGCCGCAATGAGCAGTTCTTC. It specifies CATGPSGSRNEQFF.

CDR3 loop: CASSQGPRGRQETQYF. CDR3 nucleotide sequence: TGTGCCAGCAGCCAAGGCCCCAGGGGGCGGCAAGAGACCCAGTACTTC. The genes are TRBV14 and TRBJ2-5, with 8 bases identical to TRBD1. In germline, CDR1 is SGHDN, CDR2 FVKESK. Losses at the gene ends were 1 base for V and 2 bases for J; bases not matched to a gene: 6. The CDR3 runs 16 residues.

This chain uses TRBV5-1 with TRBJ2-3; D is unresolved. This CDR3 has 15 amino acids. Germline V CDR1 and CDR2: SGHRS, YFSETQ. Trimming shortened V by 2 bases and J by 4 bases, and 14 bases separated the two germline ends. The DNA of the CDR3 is TGCGCCAGCAGCTTAATGCAGGTTGAGTCAGATACGCAGTATTTT. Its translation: CASSLMQVESDTQYF.

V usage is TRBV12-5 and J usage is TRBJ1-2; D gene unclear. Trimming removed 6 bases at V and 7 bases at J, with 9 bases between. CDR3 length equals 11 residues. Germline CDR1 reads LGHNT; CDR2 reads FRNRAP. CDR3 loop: CASGLEGGYTF. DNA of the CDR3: TGTGCTAGTGGCCTCGAGGGTGGCTACACCTTC.

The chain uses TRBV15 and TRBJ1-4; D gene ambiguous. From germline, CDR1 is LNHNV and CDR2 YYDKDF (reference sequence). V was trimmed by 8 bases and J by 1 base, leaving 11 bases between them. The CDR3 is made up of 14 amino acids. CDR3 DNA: TGTGCCACCCGAATGAGGAGAACTAATGAAAAACTGTTTTTT. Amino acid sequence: CATRMRRTNEKLFF.

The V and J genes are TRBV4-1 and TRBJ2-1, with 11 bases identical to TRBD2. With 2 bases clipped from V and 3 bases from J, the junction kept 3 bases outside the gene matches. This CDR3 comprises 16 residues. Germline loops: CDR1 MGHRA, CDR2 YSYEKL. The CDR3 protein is CASSQPGLAVYNEQFF. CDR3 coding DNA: TGCGCCAGCAGCCAACCGGGACTAGCGGTCTACAATGAGCAGTTCTTC.

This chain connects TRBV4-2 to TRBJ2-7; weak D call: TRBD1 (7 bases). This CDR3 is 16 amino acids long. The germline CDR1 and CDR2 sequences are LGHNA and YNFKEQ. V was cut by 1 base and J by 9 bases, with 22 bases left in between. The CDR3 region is CASSQAPLASQGGQYF. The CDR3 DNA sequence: TGTGCCAGCAGCCAAGCCCCGCTAGCGTCCCAGGGGGGGCAGTACTTC.